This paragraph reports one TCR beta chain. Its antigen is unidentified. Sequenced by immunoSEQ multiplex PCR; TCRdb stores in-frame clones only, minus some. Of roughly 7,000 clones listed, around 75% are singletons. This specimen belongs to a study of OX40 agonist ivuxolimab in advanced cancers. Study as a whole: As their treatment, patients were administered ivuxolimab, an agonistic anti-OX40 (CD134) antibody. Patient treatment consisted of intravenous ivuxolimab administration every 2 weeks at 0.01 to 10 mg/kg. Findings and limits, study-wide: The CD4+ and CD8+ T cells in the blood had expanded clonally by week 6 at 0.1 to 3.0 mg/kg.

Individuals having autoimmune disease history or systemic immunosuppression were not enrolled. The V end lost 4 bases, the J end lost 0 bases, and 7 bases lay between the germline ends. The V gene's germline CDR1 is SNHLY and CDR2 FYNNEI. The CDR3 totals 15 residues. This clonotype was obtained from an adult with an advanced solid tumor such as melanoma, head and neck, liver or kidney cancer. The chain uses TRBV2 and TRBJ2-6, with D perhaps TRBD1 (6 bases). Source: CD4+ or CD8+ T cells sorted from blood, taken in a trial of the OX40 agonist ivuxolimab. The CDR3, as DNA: TGTGCCAGCAGTGGGACAGTCTCTGGGGCCAACGTCCTGACTTTC. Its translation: CASSGTVSGANVLTF. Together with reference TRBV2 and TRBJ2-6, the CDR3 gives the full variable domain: EPEVTQTPSHQVTQMGQEVILRCVPISNHLYFYWYRQILGQKVEFLVSFYNNEISEKSEIFDDQFSVERPDGSNFTLKIRSTKLEDSAMYFCASSGTVSGANVLTFGAGSRLTVL.